Detailed here is one T cell receptor (beta chain). Trimming took 2 bases from V and 3 from J, leaving 8 bases between them. Germline CDR1 and CDR2: WNHNN and SYGVQD (reference sequence). This CDR3 contains 14 residues. This sample was included in a study of T cells in Graves' hyperthyroidism and ophthalmopathy. Each person with ophthalmopathy scored at least 3 on the Clinical Activity Score, reached NOSPECS grade 4 or higher, and had been ill under 3 months. Exclusion of a patient resulted from uncontrolled infection, other autoimmune disease, pregnancy or lactation. The CDR3 regions of TCR beta were amplified from RNA transcripts. Initially, a first-round RT-PCR of the TCR CDR3 employed the HTBI primer set. One entry per CDR3 protein, called by TCRdb with MiXCR from the multiplex PCR reads. The top ten hold roughly 60% of the sample, which has under 300,000 distinct CDR3 sequences, approximately 20% seen once.

This receptor was obtained from a man aged 30 to 39 with Graves' ophthalmopathy. The sequencing sample was made of blood. The chain uses TRBV10-1 and TRBJ2-1, with D possibly matching TRBD1 (6 bases). CDR3 DNA: TGCGCCAGCAGTGAGGGGGGCAGCTACAATGAGCAGTTCTTC. As protein: CASSEGGSYNEQFF.